This T cell receptor beta chain was sequenced in a study of T-cell reconstitution after alpha-beta-depleted transplantation in children. Study findings and constraints: At one year after transplant, newly produced T cells mostly accounted for T-cell counts and diversity. Reportedly, alpha-beta T cells present about two months post-transplant originated from several hundred expanded clones of graft origin. The origin of high day-60 TCRbeta diversity in some patients lay in surviving recipient T cells and thymic progenitors.

As to this clonotype: Its specificity is not known.

CDR3 length equals 14 residues. With 6 bases removed from V and 10 bases from J, the gap between germline ends came to 16 bases. For TCRbeta, the library was prepared with unique molecular identifiers. TCRdb recomputed calls from the PCR reads with MiXCR, one row per CDR3 protein. The table shows about 900,000 distinct CDR3 sequences, with about 29% occurring only once. The genes are TRBV12-3 or TRBV12-4 and TRBJ1-6; maybe TRBD1 (6 bases). The sequenced sample was PBMCs, mostly from graft donor cells, obtained 360 days after TCRalphabeta/CD19-depleted stem cell transplant. This receptor was identified in a boy less than two years old who had a stem cell transplant for SCID, so the T cells may come from the graft donor. The CDR3 spells CASSPRGRGSPLHF. The DNA for the CDR3 is TGTGCCAGCAGCCCTAGGGGGAGGGGGTCACCCCTCCACTTT.